This T cell receptor (beta chain) was found in a study of OX40 agonist ivuxolimab in advanced cancers. This CDR3 is 14 amino acids long. V was pared by 5 bases and J by 7 bases, with 14 bases between. CDR1 and CDR2 from the germline V gene are SGHAT and FQNNGV. The protocol was immunoSEQ multiplex PCR, while the TCRdb copy is restricted to in-frame clones and leaves out a portion. Of under 75,000 clones in the sample, around 90% are singletons; the top ten hold 0.61%. This clonotype was obtained from an adult with an advanced solid tumor such as melanoma, head and neck, liver or kidney cancer. Sequencing used CD4+ or CD8+ T cells sorted from blood, obtained in a trial of the OX40 agonist ivuxolimab. The J gene is TRBJ2-2, the V gene TRBV11-2, with D maybe TRBD2 (5 bases). CDR3 in amino acids: CASSRGQAGGELFF. DNA of the CDR3: TGTGCCAGCAGCCGCGGGCAAGCCGGCGGGGAGCTGTTTTTT.